A single sample gave rise to the 19 T cell receptor beta chains below, sequenced in a study of shared clonotypes between healthy human individuals (dated by TCRdb to about 2020). The library relied on the immunoSEQ multiplex PCR assay. Here the immuneACCESS table is served through TCRdb, limited to in-frame sequences with V and J called. Missing clones are a known gap in these copies; in checked studies unresolved V genes cover under half, and the rest lacks a known reason. The sample data list about 870,000 clones, and 80% to 95% of these were observed just once. The ten top clones hold around 24% of the sample. CD8 naive samples consisted of CD45RO-negative cells that were positively selected for CCR7, yielding a CD45RA+CCR7+ population without TemRA cells. The sequencing input was naive CD8+ T cells sorted from blood. What this sample's cell subset or site label stands for: CD45RA+CCR7+. The receptor source for this set is a young man in good health.

The V call is TRBV19, the J call TRBJ2-2; no definite D call. The CDR3 is 15 residues long. V lost 3 bases to trimming and J lost 0 bases, with 8 bases between them. Germline-derived CDR1 and CDR2 are LNHDA and SQIVND (reference sequence). For the CDR3, the DNA is TGTGCCAGTAGTATTTACCTAGCGAACACCGGGGAGCTGTTTTTT. Amino acids: CASSIYLANTGELFF.

The genes are TRBV7-6 and TRBJ1-4; 10 bases align to TRBD1. The CDR3 spans 17 residues. J gave up 4 bases and V 5 bases, and 10 bases lay outside the gene matches. The germline V gene encodes CDR1 SGHVS and CDR2 FNYEAQ. The CDR3 region has the DNA TGTGCCAGCAGCCTAGTGACAGGGGGCAGTGGTAATGAAAAACTGTTTTTT. Encoded protein: CASSLVTGGSGNEKLFF.

The rearrangement joins TRBV20-1 to TRBJ2-7, with D unclear. Germline values: CDR1 DFQATT, CDR2 SNEGSKA (reference sequence). This CDR3 region has 11 residues. Trimming pared 3 bases from V and 6 bases from J, leaving 9 bases between. The CDR3 loop reads CSARYGVEQYF. CDR3 DNA sequence: TGCAGTGCTAGGTATGGGGTCGAGCAGTACTTC.

The rearrangement joins TRBV4-2 to TRBJ1-4; D call uncertain. The CDR3 loop spans 17 amino acids. Germline values: CDR1 LGHNA, CDR2 YNFKEQ. Between the trimmed V and J ends, which lost 0 bases and 0 bases, there was a span of 11 bases. The CDR3 sequence: CASSQDNIAATNEKLFF. The CDR3 DNA sequence: TGTGCCAGCAGCCAAGACAACATAGCTGCAACTAATGAAAAACTGTTTTTT.

The V and J genes are TRBV9 and TRBJ2-1, with 12 bases matching TRBD2. V lost 5 bases, J lost 4 bases, and 7 bases stayed unmatched. The CDR3 runs to 16 residues. From germline, CDR1 is SGDLS and CDR2 YYNGEE. The CDR3 region is CASSQSGTSGYNEQFF. In nucleotides, the CDR3 is TGTGCCAGCAGTCAGTCGGGGACTAGCGGGTACAATGAGCAGTTCTTC.

The CDR3 reads CSVSGQGADEQYF. In DNA, the CDR3 is TGCAGCGTTTCAGGACAGGGGGCGGACGAGCAGTACTTC. V is TRBV29-1 and J is TRBJ2-7; the match to TRBD1 covers 11 bases. The CDR3 consists of 13 residues. Unmatched junction bases numbered 5, after V lost 5 bases and J lost 5 bases. Germline assignment: CDR1 SQVTM and CDR2 ANQGSEA.

The chain recombines TRBV7-3 with TRBJ2-1, with 10 nucleotides matching TRBD1. CDR3 length: 16 residues. The ends lost 5 bases at V and 7 bases at J; junction bases unmatched: 11. The germline CDR1 and CDR2 sequences are SGHTA and FQGTGA. CDR3 nucleotides: TGTGCCAGCAGCGGGCTCCCGGGACAGGGGACGAATGAGCAGTTCTTC. This sequence encodes CASSGLPGQGTNEQFF.

The rearrangement joins TRBV6-5 to TRBJ2-7; 10 bases agree with TRBD1. V was clipped by 5 bases and J by 4 bases; unmatched bases: 5. Germline V gene sequence: CDR1 MNHEY, CDR2 SVGAGI. This CDR3 region has 14 residues. CDR3 residues: CASSPDRGPYEQYF. Written as DNA, the CDR3 is TGTGCCAGCAGTCCAGACAGGGGGCCTTACGAGCAGTACTTC.

The V and J genes are TRBV28 and TRBJ1-2; D not certain. V dropped 2 bases and J dropped 8 bases, with 24 bases sitting between them. This CDR3 is built from 17 residues. Germline V gives CDR1 MDHEN, CDR2 SYDVKM. The CDR3 sequence: CASSLRTTGHLTEGYTF. In DNA form, the CDR3 reads TGTGCCAGCAGTTTAAGAACTACGGGCCATTTAACAGAGGGCTACACCTTC.

Here the CDR3 DNA reads TGTGCCAGCAGCCAGACCGGGACACGATCTTTTAACTATGGCTACACCTTC. It encodes CASSQTGTRSFNYGYTF. The chain joins TRBV28 to TRBJ1-2; D possibly corresponds to TRBD1 (6 bases). CDR1 is MDHEN, CDR2 SYDVKM, per germline. The CDR3 extends over 17 amino acids. V gave up 6 bases and J gave up 1 base, with 21 bases separating them.

The chain uses TRBV5-4 and TRBJ1-3, with 7 bases aligning to TRBD1. The V gene end was trimmed by 5 bases and the J gene end by 1 base; junction bases not matched to a gene: 3. Per germline, CDR1 SGHNT and CDR2 YYREEE (reference sequence). This CDR3 is 14 amino acids long. As DNA, the CDR3 is TGTGCCAGCAGTTCACAGGGGTCTGGAAACACCATATATTTT. It codes for CASSSQGSGNTIYF.

The gene calls are TRBV27 and TRBJ2-7, with unresolved D. V was pared by 8 bases and J by 0 bases, with 11 bases between. Germline V gene lookup returns CDR1 MNHEY and CDR2 SMNVEV (reference sequence). The CDR3 spans 13 residues. The CDR3 is CASGWGPSYEQYF. Written as DNA, the CDR3 is TGTGCCAGCGGGTGGGGTCCCTCCTACGAGCAGTACTTC.

The chain couples TRBV7-2 to TRBJ2-2; 9 bases agree with TRBD2. V shed 0 bases, J shed 5 bases, and the junction held 4 bases outside the gene matches. This CDR3 has 16 residues. Germline lookup yields CDR1 SGHTA and CDR2 FQGNSA. This CDR3 reads CASSLASGGITGELFF. CDR3 nucleotide sequence: TGTGCCAGCAGCTTAGCCAGCGGGGGGATAACCGGGGAGCTGTTTTTT.

V and J are TRBV27 and TRBJ2-1; maybe TRBD2 (5 bases). The CDR3 is 12 residues long. V was trimmed by 6 bases and J by 16 bases, leaving 19 bases between them. Germline loops: CDR1 MNHEY, CDR2 SMNVEV (reference sequence). CDR3 sequence reads: CASSPTPSGGFF. CDR3 bases: TGTGCCAGCAGCCCGACGCCCAGCGGCGGCTTCTTC.

This clone is a singleton in its sample. The chain recombines TRBV11-2 with TRBJ2-2; D gene ambiguous. The CDR3 is 15 residues long. Trimming cost V 5 bases and J 1 base, with 11 bases left between them. The germline CDR1 and CDR2 sequences are SGHAT and FQNNGV. CDR3 nucleotides: TGTGCCAGCAGCCCCGAGAGTGGGAACACCGGGGAGCTGTTTTTT. Translated, it gives CASSPESGNTGELFF.

The V gene is TRBV6-5, the J gene TRBJ2-3, with D unresolved. V shed 0 bases and J shed 2 bases, with 12 bases lying between them. CDR1 and CDR2 from the germline V gene are MNHEY and SVGAGI. This CDR3 has 16 residues. CDR3 coding DNA: TGTGCCAGCAGTTACTCGACATACACCGACACAGATACGCAGTATTTT. It translates to CASSYSTYTDTDTQYF.

This clone has just one count. V is TRBV5-1 and J is TRBJ2-7, with D perhaps TRBD2 (5 bases). CDR1 SGHRS and CDR2 YFSETQ come from the germline V gene. The CDR3 is 16 amino acids. Trimming shortened V by 0 bases and J by 3 bases, and 16 bases separated the two germline ends. For the CDR3, the DNA is TGCGCCAGCAGCTTGGTTGCGGGCGGTATTTACTACGAGCAGTACTTC. It specifies CASSLVAGGIYYEQYF.

This sequence joins TRBV11-2 and TRBJ2-5; 10 bases map to TRBD2. Germline CDR1 is SGHAT and CDR2 is FQNNGV. This CDR3 has 19 amino acids. After removal of 3 bases from V and 2 bases from J, the junction contained 15 bases not matched to a gene. This CDR3 reads CASSFFKDGTSEPQETQYF. The CDR3 nucleotides read TGTGCCAGCAGCTTCTTTAAAGACGGGACTAGCGAGCCTCAAGAGACCCAGTACTTC. Looking up the rest from reference TRBV11-2 and TRBJ2-5 gives the full variable domain: EAGVAQSPRYKIIEKRQSVAFWCNPISGHATLYWYQQILGQGPKLLIQFQNNGVVDDSQLPKDRFSAERLKGVDSTLKIQPAKLEDSAVYLCASSFFKDGTSEPQETQYFGPGTRLLVL.

V is TRBV4-1 and J is TRBJ2-7; tentative D call: TRBD2 (5 bases). The V end lost 0 bases, the J end lost 3 bases, and 18 bases lay between the germline ends. Germline values: CDR1 MGHRA, CDR2 YSYEKL. There are 17 residues in the CDR3. The CDR3 loop reads CASSQEALGLSGYEQYF. CDR3 DNA: TGCGCCAGCAGCCAAGAGGCCTTAGGACTCTCTGGCTACGAGCAGTACTTC.